A selection of T cell receptor beta chains follows, all from one sample in a study of technical replicates of blood from several donors. The method was immunoSEQ multiplex PCR; TCRdb's version includes in-frame clones alone and lacks a portion of them. Of about 61,000 clones detected, around 87% appear once; the ten largest clones hold about 5.2%. Sequenced: PBMCs. Every receptor here comes from a human donor in good health. Some clones in this sample may be carry-over from other donors' samples. The CDR3 runs from the conserved cysteine through the conserved F or W. D genes are given only for firm matches. The size of a clone is reported for some rows only, either as once, few or many, or as a class for expanded clones.

d_call	v_call	j_call	clone_size	cdr3_aa	cdr3_nt
.	TRBV30	TRBJ1-4	few	CAWKDGATNEKLFF	TGTGCCTGGAAAGACGGGGCAACTAATGAAAAACTGTTTTTT
.	TRBV7-9	TRBJ1-2	.	CASSLDHQGLYGYTF	TGTGCCAGCAGCTTAGACCACCAGGGACTCTATGGCTACACCTTC
.	TRBV7-2	TRBJ1-1	.	CASRETGLQNTEAFF	TGTGCCAGCAGGGAAACAGGTCTCCAGAACACTGAAGCTTTCTTT
.	TRBV6-1	TRBJ1-5	.	CASSEARANQPQHF	TGTGCCAGCAGTGAAGCCAGGGCAAATCAGCCCCAGCATTTT
.	TRBV7-2	TRBJ1-1	.	CASSTQRGRWTEAFF	TGTGCCAGCAGCACCCAAAGGGGCCGGTGGACTGAAGCTTTCTTT
TRBD1	TRBV6-1	TRBJ1-6	few	CASSFTGGGNSPLHF	TGTGCCAGCAGTTTTACAGGGGGTGGGAATTCACCCCTCCACTTT
.	TRBV5-1	TRBJ1-6	.	CASSLDATGNNSPLHF	TGCGCCAGCAGCTTGGATGCGACAGGCAACAATTCACCCCTCCACTTT
TRBD1	TRBV29-1	TRBJ1-1	.	CSVTTGLNTEAFF	TGCAGCGTTACGACAGGGTTGAACACTGAAGCTTTCTTT
.	TRBV7-2	TRBJ1-2	.	CASSLVRGSYGYTF	TGTGCCAGCAGCTTAGTGCGGGGATCCTATGGCTACACCTTC
TRBD1	TRBV25-1	TRBJ2-7	.	CASSVLGGTGYYEQYF	TGTGCCAGCAGTGTCCTTGGAGGGACAGGGTACTACGAGCAGTACTTC
TRBD2	TRBV5-1	TRBJ2-2	.	CASSPLGTTWELFF	TGCGCCAGCAGCCCCCTAGGGACTACTTGGGAGCTGTTTTTT